These T cell receptor beta chains were read from a single sample in a study of shared clonotypes between healthy human individuals. Clones were sequenced by immunoSEQ multiplex PCR, and TCRdb holds only the in-frame ones, with some missing. This sample has more than 2,000,000 clones, with roughly nine tenths found just once. Sequenced material: naive CD4+ T cells sorted from blood. The origin of the receptors is a man between 18 and 29 years old in good health. Each CDR3 is given with its conserved first and last residue. The D gene is left open where the match is weak. Clone size, where shown, is once, few, many, or a class for clones that have expanded.

>TRBJ1-6|.|TRBV5-8|.
TGTGCCAGCAGCTTGGGGCAGGCCTATAATTCACCCCTCCACTTT
CASSLGQAYNSPLHF
>TRBJ2-1|.|TRBV7-8|.
TGTGCCAGCAGCTTAGGCGGGAACTACAATGAGCAGTTCTTC
CASSLGGNYNEQFF
>TRBJ2-2|.|TRBV6-5|.
TGTGCCAGCAGTAGACAGGCCCCGAACACCGGGGAGCTGTTTTTT
CASSRQAPNTGELFF
>TRBJ1-5|.|TRBV7-2|.
TGTGCCAGCAGCTCGACAAGTTGGAATCAGCCCCAGCATTTT
CASSSTSWNQPQHF
>TRBJ2-3|.|TRBV5-8|.
TGTGCCAGCAGCTTGAAGGGGTCCACTGCAGATACGCAGTATTTT
CASSLKGSTADTQYF
>TRBJ1-1|.|TRBV5-4|TRBD1
TGTGCCAGCAGTTCCGGGACAGGGGCTCTGAACACTGAAGCTTTCTTT
CASSSGTGALNTEAFF
>TRBJ1-4|.|TRBV5-4|TRBD1
TGTGCCAGCAGCTCAACGGGACAGGGAAATGAAAAACTGTTTTTT
CASSSTGQGNEKLFF
>TRBJ2-1|once|TRBV11-1|.
TGTGCCAGTACTATAGGGGGTGAGCAGTTCTTC
CASTIGGEQFF
>TRBJ1-4|once|TRBV2|.
TGTGCCAGCACCCCCGGGGTAAGGCTGTTTTTT
CASTPGVRLFF
>TRBJ2-2|.|TRBV20-1|.
TGCAGTGCTAGAGAAGAAGGGGAGCTGTTTTTT
CSAREEGELFF
>TRBJ1-2|.|TRBV14|.
TGTGCCAGCAGCCAAGGGACAGCTAACTATGGCTACACCTTC
CASSQGTANYGYTF
>TRBJ2-5|.|TRBV6-1|TRBD2
TGTGCCAGCAGTGGGAGGACTAGCGGAAAAGAGACCCAGTACTTC
CASSGRTSGKETQYF
>TRBJ1-1|few|TRBV10-3|TRBD1
TGTGCCATCACCGAGACAGGGGCAGTCACTGAAGCTTTCTTT
CAITETGAVTEAFF
>TRBJ1-1|.|TRBV6-1|.
TGTGCCAGCACTTTTGGACCGAACACTGAAGCTTTCTTT
CASTFGPNTEAFF
>TRBJ2-7|.|TRBV7-2|.
TGTGCCAGCAGTTTGAGGGCATCCTACGAGCAGTACTTC
CASSLRASYEQYF
>TRBJ2-7|.|TRBV6-1|.
TGTGCCAGCGGGTGGAGTACTCGGGCTTCCTACGAGCAGTACTTC
CASGWSTRASYEQYF
>TRBJ2-7|.|TRBV5-1|TRBD1
TGCGCCAGCAGCTTGGCGGCCCGGACAGGGGTCTACGAGCAGTACTTC
CASSLAARTGVYEQYF
>TRBJ2-3|.|TRBV11-2|.
TGTGCCAGCAGCAGGACAGACGCAGATACGCAGTATTTT
CASSRTDADTQYF
>TRBJ1-6|few|TRBV7-9|.
TGTGCCAGCAGCTTGGCGGGGGTAGGTAATTCACCCCTCCACTTT
CASSLAGVGNSPLHF
>TRBJ2-1|.|TRBV6-5|TRBD1
TGTGCCAGCAGCGACAGGGGAAGGGAGCAGTTCTTC
CASSDRGREQFF
>TRBJ2-6|.|TRBV19|TRBD1
TGTGCCAGTAGTACGATGACAGGGGCCTCCTCTGGGGCCAACGTCCTGACTTTC
CASSTMTGASSGANVLTF
>TRBJ2-7|.|TRBV7-2|.
TGTGCCAGCAGCTTACAAGCGACAGTTCCGGGTGAGCAGTACTTC
CASSLQATVPGEQYF
>TRBJ2-3|.|TRBV7-8|.
TGTGCCAGCAGCTTAGAGACCCACACAGATACGCAGTATTTT
CASSLETHTDTQYF
>TRBJ1-6|.|TRBV11-2|.
TGTGCCAGCAGCTCTCGGGAGTCCTCTAATTCACCCCTCCACTTT
CASSSRESSNSPLHF
>TRBJ1-2|few|TRBV5-4|.
TGTGCCAGCAGCTTGGCTGGGGGCCAGGGCTACACCTTC
CASSLAGGQGYTF
>TRBJ1-5|.|TRBV11-2|.
TGTGCCAGCAGCTTAGGGTCGCAGCCCCAGCATTTT
CASSLGSQPQHF
>TRBJ2-7|.|TRBV7-2|TRBD2
TGTGCCAGCAGCTTAGTACTAGCGGACTCCTACGAGCAGTACTTC
CASSLVLADSYEQYF
>TRBJ2-3|.|TRBV10-3|.
TGTGCCATCAGCAGGACTAGCACAGATACGCAGTATTTT
CAISRTSTDTQYF